This entry describes one T cell receptor (beta chain). J lost 10 bases, V lost 8 bases, and 5 bases had no gene match. Germline CDR1 LNHNV, CDR2 YYDKDF (reference sequence). This CDR3 spans 13 amino acids. This sample was taken from a study of blood T cell repertoires in COVID-19. Study as a whole: Material from acute and convalescent COVID-19 was sourced from the United States, Italy and Spain. Nucleic acid was either cDNA or gDNA, and it came from T cells, B-cell-depleted T cells, or PBMCs.

Original data processing: Using reference gene primer amplification, nucleated cell counts were estimated. Clones were read by immunoSEQ multiplex PCR, and TCRdb kept only the in-frame ones, dropping some. That table furnishes V, J and clone size, whereas the DNA furnished D and trimming. The table has about 230,000 clones, roughly 81% seen once; the top ten hold approximately 0.89%. This TCR was recovered from a middle-aged man with acute or convalescent COVID-19. The sequenced material came from peripheral blood. The chain combines TRBV15 with TRBJ1-4; 12 bases align to TRBD1. The CDR3, as DNA: TGTGCCACCTCCGGGACAGGGGGCGGAAAACTGTTTTTT. Encoded protein: CATSGTGGGKLFF. The full variable domain, completed using reference TRBV15 and TRBJ1-4, is DAMVIQNPRYQVTQFGKPVTLSCSQTLNHNVMYWYQQKSSQAPKLLFHYYDKDFNNEADTPDNFQSRRPNTSFCFLDIRSPGLGDTAMYLCATSGTGGGKLFFGSGTQLSVL.